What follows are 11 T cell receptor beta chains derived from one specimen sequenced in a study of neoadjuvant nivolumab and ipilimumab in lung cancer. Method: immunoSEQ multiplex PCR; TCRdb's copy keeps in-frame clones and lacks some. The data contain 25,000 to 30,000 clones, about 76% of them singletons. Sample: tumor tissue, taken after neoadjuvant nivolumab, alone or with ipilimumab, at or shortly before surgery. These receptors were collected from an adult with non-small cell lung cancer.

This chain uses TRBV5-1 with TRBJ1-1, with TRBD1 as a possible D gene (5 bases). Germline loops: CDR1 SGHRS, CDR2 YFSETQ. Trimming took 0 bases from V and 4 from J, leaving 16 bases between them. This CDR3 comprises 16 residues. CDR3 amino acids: CASSLGPGSWGTEAFF. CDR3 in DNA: TGCGCCAGCAGCTTGGGACCAGGGAGTTGGGGCACTGAAGCTTTCTTT.

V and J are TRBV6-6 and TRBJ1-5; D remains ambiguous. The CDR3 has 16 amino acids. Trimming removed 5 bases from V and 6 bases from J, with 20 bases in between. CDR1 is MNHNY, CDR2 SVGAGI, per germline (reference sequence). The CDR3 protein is CASSLPPGAKGQPQHF. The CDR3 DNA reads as TGTGCCAGCAGTCTTCCCCCGGGAGCCAAGGGTCAGCCCCAGCATTTT.

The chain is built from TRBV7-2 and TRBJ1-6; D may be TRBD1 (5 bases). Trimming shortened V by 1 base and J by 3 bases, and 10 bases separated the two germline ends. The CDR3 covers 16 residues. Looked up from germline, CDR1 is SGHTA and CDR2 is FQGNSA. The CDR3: CASSLVTGGYNSPLHF. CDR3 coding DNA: TGTGCCAGCAGCTTAGTAACCGGGGGCTATAATTCACCCCTCCACTTT.

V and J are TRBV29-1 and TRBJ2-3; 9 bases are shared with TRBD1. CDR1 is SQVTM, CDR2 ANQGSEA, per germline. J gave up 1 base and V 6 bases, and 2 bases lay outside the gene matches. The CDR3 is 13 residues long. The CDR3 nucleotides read TGCAGCGTAAGACAGGGGGGCACAGATACGCAGTATTTT. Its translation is CSVRQGGTDTQYF.

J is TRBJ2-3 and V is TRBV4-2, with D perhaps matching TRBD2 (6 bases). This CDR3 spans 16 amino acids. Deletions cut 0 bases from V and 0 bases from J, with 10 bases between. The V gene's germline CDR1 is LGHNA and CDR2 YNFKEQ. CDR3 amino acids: CASSQDRSGSTDTQYF. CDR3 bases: TGTGCCAGCAGCCAAGACCGTAGCGGTAGCACAGATACGCAGTATTTT.

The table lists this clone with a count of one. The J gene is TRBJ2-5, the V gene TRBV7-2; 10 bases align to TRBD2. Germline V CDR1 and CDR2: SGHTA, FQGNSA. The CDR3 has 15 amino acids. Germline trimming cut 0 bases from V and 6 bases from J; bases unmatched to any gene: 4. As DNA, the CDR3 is TGTGCCAGCAGCTTAGCTAGCGGGGGGCCGCAGACCCAGTACTTC. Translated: CASSLASGGPQTQYF.

The CDR3 spells CASSYGVQETQYF. In nucleotides, the CDR3 is TGCGCCAGCAGCTACGGAGTTCAAGAGACCCAGTACTTC. The chain combines TRBV5-1 with TRBJ2-5; no clear D gene. This CDR3 comprises 13 residues. The germline V and J ends were trimmed by 3 bases and 2 bases, with 8 bases remaining between them. Germline V gives CDR1 SGHRS, CDR2 YFSETQ.

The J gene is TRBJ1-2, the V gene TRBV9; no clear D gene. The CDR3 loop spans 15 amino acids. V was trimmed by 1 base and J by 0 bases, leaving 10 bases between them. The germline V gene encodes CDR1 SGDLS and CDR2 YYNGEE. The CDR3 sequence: CASSVQDGSNYGYTF. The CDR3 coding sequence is TGTGCCAGCAGCGTACAGGACGGGTCTAACTATGGCTACACCTTC. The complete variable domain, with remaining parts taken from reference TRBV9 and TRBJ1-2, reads DSGVTQTPKHLITATGQRVTLRCSPRSGDLSVYWYQQSLDQGLQFLIQYYNGEERAKGNILERFSAQQFPDLHSELNLSSLELGDSALYFCASSVQDGSNYGYTFGSGTRLTVV.

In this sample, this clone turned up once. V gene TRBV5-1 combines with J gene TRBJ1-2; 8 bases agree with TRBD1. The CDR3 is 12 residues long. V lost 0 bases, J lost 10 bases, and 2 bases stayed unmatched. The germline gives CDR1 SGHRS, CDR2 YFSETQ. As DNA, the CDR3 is TGCGCCAGCAGCTTGGAGACAGGGGACTACACCTTC. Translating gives CASSLETGDYTF.

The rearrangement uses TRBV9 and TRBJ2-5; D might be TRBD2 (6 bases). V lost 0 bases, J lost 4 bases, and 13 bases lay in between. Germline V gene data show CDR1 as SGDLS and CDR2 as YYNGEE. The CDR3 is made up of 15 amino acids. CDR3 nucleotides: TGTGCCAGCAGCGTAGAACCGGGGCGGGGAGAGACCCAGTACTTC. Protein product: CASSVEPGRGETQYF.

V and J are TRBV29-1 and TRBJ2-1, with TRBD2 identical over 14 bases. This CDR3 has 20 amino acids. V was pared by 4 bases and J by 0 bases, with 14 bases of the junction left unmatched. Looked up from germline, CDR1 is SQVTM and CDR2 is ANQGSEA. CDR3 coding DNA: TGCAGCGTTGTCATACCCCCGGGACTAGCGGGGGCAGGCTCCTACAATGAGCAGTTCTTC. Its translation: CSVVIPPGLAGAGSYNEQFF.